This T cell receptor (beta chain) was sequenced in a study of identical twins. V lost 3 bases and J 4 bases, leaving 13 bases between the germline ends. CDR3 length: 15 amino acids. Via MiXCR, TCRdb re-called the 5' RACE reads, giving one row per CDR3 protein. The top ten clones hold about 1.6% of a sample with 500,000 to 700,000 distinct CDR3 sequences, less than 9% of them seen once. This clonotype appeared many times. These data were likewise used in another study, on yellow fever vaccine responses in identical twins.

V usage is TRBV12-3 or TRBV12-4 and J usage is TRBJ2-1; D may match TRBD1 or TRBD2 (5 bases each). Sequencing input: PBMCs. The receptor was isolated from a woman under 30 in good health. DNA for the CDR3: TGTGCCAGCAGTTTGGTTCAGGGAGCGTACAATGAGCAGTTCTTC. It specifies CASSLVQGAYNEQFF.